This TCR beta chain was obtained from a study of beta chain features in type 1 diabetes. Trimming at V came to 5 bases and at J to 0 bases, leaving 9 bases not matched to a gene. From germline, CDR1 is SGHDT and CDR2 YYEEEE. This CDR3 region has 16 residues. This clone was counted between two and nine times. Its antigen is unknown. Regarding the study as a whole: There was a moderate but significant shortening of TCRB CDR3s in all four CD4+ subsets of Type 1 diabetes patients. Naive, central memory and regulatory TCRB repertoires appeared more similar among patients than healthy donors. High-TCR-expressing cells could be over-represented by cDNA sequencing. Among type 1 diabetes patients, VDJ junctions had fewer insertions and more deletions.

The investigators reverse transcribed all of the isolated RNA, so they sequenced expressed TCRB transcripts. Sequencing used immunoSEQ multiplex PCR; TCRdb keeps in-frame clones, though not all of them. The sample includes 680,000 or so clones, less than 20% of them seen just once. The J gene is TRBJ2-5, the V gene TRBV5-6; 8 nucleotides match TRBD2. Sequenced material: naive CD4+ T cells from blood. This clonotype was sampled from a man aged 18 to 30 in good health. The CDR3 protein is CASRSPGLGYQETQYF. The CDR3 bases are TGTGCCAGCAGGTCCCCGGGACTAGGGTACCAAGAGACCCAGTACTTC.